This TCR beta chain was observed in a study of tumor and adjacent non-tumor tissue in lung cancer. The sample holds many counts of this clonotype. TCRbeta libraries were built with three rounds of nested PCR, modified from ARM-PCR. In TCRdb, the multiplex PCR reads were re-called with MiXCR into one record per CDR3 protein. This sample yields about 93,000 distinct CDR3 sequences, of which roughly 66% are seen a single time; approximately 20% belongs to the top ten. RNA was extracted from bulk tissue without any cell sorting. In germline, CDR1 is ENHRY, CDR2 SYGVKD. V was shortened by 6 bases and J by 0 bases, with 8 bases between the two germline ends. The length of the CDR3 is 13 residues.

This TCR derives from a man in his sixties with non-small cell lung cancer. Sequenced input: lung tumor tissue. The chain has TRBV10-3 and TRBJ1-1; D gene uncertain. The CDR3 region is CAIRPNMNTEAFF. In DNA form, the CDR3 reads TGTGCCATCAGGCCTAATATGAACACTGAAGCTTTCTTT.